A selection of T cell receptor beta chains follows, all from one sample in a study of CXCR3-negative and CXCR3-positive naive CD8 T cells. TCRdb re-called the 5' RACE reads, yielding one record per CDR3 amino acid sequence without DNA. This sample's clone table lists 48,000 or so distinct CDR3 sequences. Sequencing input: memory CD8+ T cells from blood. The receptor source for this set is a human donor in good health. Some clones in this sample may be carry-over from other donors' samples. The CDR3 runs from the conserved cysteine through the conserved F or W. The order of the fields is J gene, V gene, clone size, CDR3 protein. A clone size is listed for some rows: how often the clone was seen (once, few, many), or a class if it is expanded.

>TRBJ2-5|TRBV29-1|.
CSVEDRRGQETQYF
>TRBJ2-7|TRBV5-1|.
CASSWGDRGYNEQYF
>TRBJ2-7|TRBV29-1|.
CSVEDQSVEQYF
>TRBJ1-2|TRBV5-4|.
CASSLLYGYTF
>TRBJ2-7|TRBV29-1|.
CSVVAALAGEYEQYF
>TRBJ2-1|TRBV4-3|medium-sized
CASSQIRGGYGEQFF
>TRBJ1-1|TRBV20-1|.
CSARGDRGGTEAFF
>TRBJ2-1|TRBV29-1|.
CSVAWRNNEQFF
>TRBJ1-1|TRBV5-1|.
CASSLEGTEAAEAFF
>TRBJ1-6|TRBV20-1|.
CSASAGDNSPLHF
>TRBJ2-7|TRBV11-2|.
CASSLGPETDHISSYEQYF
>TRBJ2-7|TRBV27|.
CASSAGTDTYEQYF
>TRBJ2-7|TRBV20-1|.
CSARLTRGPYEQYF
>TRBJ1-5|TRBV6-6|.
CVSSGQIGNQPQHF
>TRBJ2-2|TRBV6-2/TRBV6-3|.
CASSRTEPGELFF
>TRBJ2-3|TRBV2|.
CASSEERGGPNTQYF
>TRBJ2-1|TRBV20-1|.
CSAIGLAGRNEQFF
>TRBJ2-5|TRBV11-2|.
CASSLDAPGEEWYQETQYF
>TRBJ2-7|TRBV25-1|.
CASSEFRLAGYEQYF
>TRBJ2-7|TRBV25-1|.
CASSDPYRDGEGEQYF
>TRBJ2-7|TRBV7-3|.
CASSSGTRDEQYF
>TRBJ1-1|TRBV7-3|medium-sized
CASSLSPGANTEAFF
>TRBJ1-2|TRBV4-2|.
CASSQDRGQSYGYTF
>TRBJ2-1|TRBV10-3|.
CAISGPLDNEQFF
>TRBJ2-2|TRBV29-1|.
CSVDTSGGAHINTGELFF
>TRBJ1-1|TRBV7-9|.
CASSPTLGGPTEAFF
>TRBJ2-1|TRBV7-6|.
CASSFHGNNEQFF